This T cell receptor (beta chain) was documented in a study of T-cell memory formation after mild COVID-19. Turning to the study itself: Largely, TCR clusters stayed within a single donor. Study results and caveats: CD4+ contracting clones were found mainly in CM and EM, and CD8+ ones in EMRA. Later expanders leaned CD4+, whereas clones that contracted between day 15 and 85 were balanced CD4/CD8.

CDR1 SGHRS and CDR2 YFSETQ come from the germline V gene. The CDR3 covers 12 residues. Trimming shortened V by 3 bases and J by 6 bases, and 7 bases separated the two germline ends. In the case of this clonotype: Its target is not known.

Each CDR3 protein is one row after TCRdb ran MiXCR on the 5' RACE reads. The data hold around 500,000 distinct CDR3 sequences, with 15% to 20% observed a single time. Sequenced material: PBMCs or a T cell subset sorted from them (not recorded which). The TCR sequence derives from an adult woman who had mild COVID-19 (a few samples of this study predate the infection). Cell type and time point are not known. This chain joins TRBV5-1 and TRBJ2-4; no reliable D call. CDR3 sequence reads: CASSWDGNIQYF. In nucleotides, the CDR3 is TGCGCCAGCAGCTGGGATGGAAACATTCAGTACTTC. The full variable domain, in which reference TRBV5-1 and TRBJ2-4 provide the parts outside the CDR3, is KAGVTQTPRYLIKTRGQQVTLSCSPISGHRSVSWYQQTPGQGLQFLFEYFSETQRNKGNFPGRFSGRQFSNSRSEMNVSTLELGDSALYLCASSWDGNIQYFGAGTRLSVL.